This T cell receptor (beta chain) was sequenced in a study of T cell responses to AZD1222 COVID-19 vaccine. V was clipped by 5 bases and J by 9 bases, with 14 bases between them. Germline loops: CDR1 SGHTA, CDR2 FQGTGA. CDR3 length equals 13 residues. Clones were sequenced by immunoSEQ multiplex PCR, and TCRdb holds only the in-frame ones, with some missing. The repertoire has 130,000 to 150,000 clones, around 91% of them found once; the top ten carry roughly 5.5%. Comment on this clone: Its cognate antigen is unknown.

Study findings and constraints: Only a handful of AZD1222 recipients were seropositive at baseline. Among vaccine-associated CD4 TCRs, coverage spanned spike, with dominance at 160-218 and 743-854. The donors showed a predominance of white British ancestry and of females, with possible underestimation of clonal diversity. Spike-specific TCR breadth and depth went up after people got two AZD1222 doses.

This TCR derives from an adult in good health. The source was peripheral blood, collected on day 0 of AZD1222 vaccination. This chain links TRBV7-3 with TRBJ1-5; the D gene is possibly TRBD1 (5 bases). The CDR3 DNA reads TGTGCCAGCAGCCCAAACCCGGGACTGCCCCAGCATTTT. Translated: CASSPNPGLPQHF.